Sequencing of this T cell receptor (beta chain) was carried out in a study of blood T cells in healthy people across ages (dated by TCRdb to about 2015). About the investigation overall: In model experiments, template switching captured roughly one uniquely barcoded TCR beta cDNA molecule for every two T cells. Using deep sequencing normalized with unique cDNA molecular identifiers, the study measured how TCR beta repertoire diversity changes with age. The donors were split into four age groups: young (average approximately 16 years), middle-aged (over 35), aged (more than 60) and long-lived (roughly 86). To avoid experimental bias, donors of different ages were spread randomly across the sequencing lanes. Two additional independent replicas of 1 million unique cDNA reads from the same blood draw were analyzed for two donors (one aged 18 to 29 and one aged 80 or older).

General findings and caveats noted by the study authors: Observed TCR beta diversity correlated strongly with the percentage of naive T cells measured by flow cytometry. Compared with the aged group, more naive CD4+ T cells, fewer expanded clones and increased TCR diversity were shown by the long-lived group, suggesting age selection. Total diversity estimates from one million sequenced T cells were considered lower bounds and underestimates. Since profiling was done on bulk unsorted PBMCs, naive and antigen-experienced compartments could not be conclusively compared. As age increased, observed TCR beta diversity per million T cells dropped in a roughly linear way, and a significant reduction was already evident by age about 40. Because the CMV infection status of the donors was unknown, age-related changes in expanded clonotypes may potentially have been confounded.

Regarding this clonotype: Its antigen is not yet known. Qualities for individual bases were not recorded, and no much larger clone is one base off.

Receptor amplification or capture employed 5' RACE. The instrument given in TCRdb is Illumina HiSeq 2500. A second about 7 to 12 cycle PCR used a sample-barcoded 5' primer and a J-beta primer mix. A unique molecular identifier was introduced onto each TCR beta cDNA molecule by a template-switch 5' adaptor carrying 12 random nucleotides. At least 2.5 million CDR3-containing paired-end reads were obtained from each sample. The Mint cDNA synthesis kit, primed by a TRBC-specific oligonucleotide, was used to synthesize first-strand cDNA from all RNA. Following uracil-DNA glycosylase treatment, all cDNA underwent a first 18-cycle PCR with the universal primers M1SS and BC2_uni_R. As for how the authors treated the data: Each sample was normalized by randomly selecting 1 million high-quality reads, each carrying a distinct molecular identifier. Instead of being binned into consensus sequences, reads that shared molecular identifiers were thrown out. MiTCR, run with a Q25 quality threshold and the strictest error-elimination algorithm, handled CDR3 identification, clonotype clustering and error correction. A nonparametric unseen species model with Euler transformation was used to estimate a lower bound on total TCR beta diversity. In-frame beta chains were kept once TCRdb had trimmed the public reads at Q25 with fastp and called clones with MiXCR. Every CDR3 protein is listed once, alongside the most common genes and DNA of its rows. For this entry, the V and J calls and clone size follow TCRdb and not the study's own pipeline. The sample contains about 570,000 distinct CDR3 sequences, approximately 27% of them found a single time. The top ten clonotypes cover approximately 17% of the sample.

The roughly 37 donors, aged about 6 to 90 years, were systemically healthy Caucasian individuals from Russia. Approximately 10 milliliters of peripheral blood were collected from each donor into EDTA-treated Vacutainer tubes. Ficoll-Paque density-gradient centrifugation was used to isolate PBMCs, with at least 7 million obtained per sample. Total RNA, at least 5 micrograms per sample, was extracted from PBMCs with Trizol reagent. Naive CD45RAhigh/CD27high T cell percentages were measured by flow cytometry on a PBMC aliquot from every donor. The sequence was collected from a woman between 70 and 85 years old in good health. Specimen: blood.

The CDR3 protein: CASSWTGFTGELFF. The base sequence is TGTGCCAGCAGTTGGACAGGGTTCACCGGGGAGCTGTTTTTT. The V gene is TRBV7-9 and the J gene is TRBJ2-2, with TRBD1 identical over 8 junction bases. The CDR3 covers 14 residues, taking in both the cysteine and the phenylalanine. Of the read, only the CDR3 DNA is kept; its 42 bases are in frame from base 1. The germline V gene encodes CDR1 SEHNR and CDR2 FQNEAQ (reference sequence). V is trimmed back by 6 bases and J by 4 bases, and the junction contains 4 bases that no gene match accounts for.